Below are 26 T cell receptor beta chains sequenced from a single sample in a study of naive CD8 T cells in extremely preterm neonates. Study-wide findings and caveats: Compared with older groups, preterm CDR3s were shorter, with fewer N additions and less trimming.

Extremely preterm births at 23-27 weeks of gestation supplied the samples. For these receptors, no antigen is known. Sequenced by immunoSEQ multiplex PCR; TCRdb stores in-frame clones only, minus some. The data hold around 23,000 clones, with about nine tenths observed a single time. Material: naive CD8+ T cells from cord blood. The receptor source for this set is a boy who was born preterm.

The V and J genes are TRBV11-2 and TRBJ2-1, with 7 nucleotides matching TRBD2. Germline CDR1 and CDR2: SGHAT and FQNNGV. The trim removed 3 bases at V and 4 bases at J, leaving 0 bases unmatched. The CDR3 length is 13 residues. CDR3 coding DNA: TGTGCCAGCAGCTTGGGACTATACAATGAGCAGTTCTTC. Amino acids: CASSLGLYNEQFF. Full variable domain (missing parts from reference TRBV11-2 and TRBJ2-1): EAGVAQSPRYKIIEKRQSVAFWCNPISGHATLYWYQQILGQGPKLLIQFQNNGVVDDSQLPKDRFSAERLKGVDSTLKIQPAKLEDSAVYLCASSLGLYNEQFFGPGTRLTVL.

This CDR3 reads CASSVADSYYGYTF. The CDR3 DNA is TGTGCCAGCAGCGTAGCCGATTCCTACTATGGCTACACCTTC. This rearrangement joins TRBV9 to TRBJ1-2, with D uncertain. The V end was cut by 0 bases, the J end by 3 bases, with 9 bases between. CDR1 is SGDLS and CDR2 is YYNGEE in the germline V gene. The CDR3 length is 14 residues. The full variable domain, its missing parts supplied by reference TRBV9 and TRBJ1-2, is DSGVTQTPKHLITATGQRVTLRCSPRSGDLSVYWYQQSLDQGLQFLIQYYNGEERAKGNILERFSAQQFPDLHSELNLSSLELGDSALYFCASSVADSYYGYTFGSGTRLTVV.

J is TRBJ2-7 and V is TRBV11-3; D perhaps matches TRBD1 (6 bases). V was cut by 5 bases and J by 2 bases, with 13 bases left in between. CDR3 length equals 14 residues. Looked up from germline, CDR1 is SGHNT and CDR2 is YENEEA. The CDR3 DNA reads as TGTGCCAGCAGCGTCGGGACACTTACCTACGAGCAGTACTTC. This gives the protein CASSVGTLTYEQYF.

V is TRBV7-3 and J is TRBJ2-1; D may be TRBD2 (6 bases). From germline, CDR1 is SGHTA and CDR2 FQGTGA. The CDR3 extends over 13 amino acids. The V end was cut by 2 bases, the J end by 7 bases, with 9 bases between. The CDR3, as DNA: TGTGCCAGCAGCTTACAGGGACTGAATGAGCAGTTCTTC. Amino acids: CASSLQGLNEQFF.

The chain joins TRBV4-2 to TRBJ2-7; 11 bases fit TRBD2. The CDR3 is 14 residues long. The J segment lost 5 bases and the V segment lost 2 bases, leaving 2 bases of the junction unmatched. The germline gives CDR1 LGHNA, CDR2 YNFKEQ. The CDR3 loop reads CASSQLAGGDEQYF. The CDR3 DNA is TGTGCCAGCAGCCAACTAGCGGGGGGCGACGAGCAGTACTTC.

This chain links TRBV4-1 with TRBJ2-7, with 13 bases matching TRBD2. The CDR3 loop spans 15 amino acids. From germline, CDR1 is MGHRA and CDR2 YSYEKL. Trimming removed 1 base from V and 6 bases from J; junction bases left unmatched: 3. The CDR3 sequence is CASSQVWTSGGEQYF. CDR3 nucleotides: TGCGCCAGCAGCCAAGTCTGGACTAGCGGGGGCGAGCAGTACTTC.

This chain uses TRBV12-5 with TRBJ1-5, with D maybe TRBD1 (5 bases). The germline V and J ends were trimmed by 2 bases and 1 base, with 12 bases remaining between them. Germline V gene data show CDR1 as LGHNT and CDR2 as FRNRAP. CDR3 length: 16 amino acids. The CDR3 sequence is CASGLTTDKSNQPQHF. The CDR3 nucleotides are TGTGCTAGTGGTTTGACCACGGACAAGAGCAATCAGCCCCAGCATTTT. Full variable domain (outside the CDR3, taken from reference TRBV12-5 and TRBJ1-5): DARVTQTPRHKVTEMGQEVTMRCQPILGHNTVFWYRQTMMQGLELLAYFRNRAPLDDSGMPKDRFSAEMPDATLATLKIQPSEPRDSAVYFCASGLTTDKSNQPQHFGDGTRLSIL.

This chain joins TRBV9 and TRBJ2-3, with D possibly matching TRBD1 (6 bases). Trimming cost V 0 bases and J 2 bases, with 10 bases left between them. The germline V gene has CDR1 SGDLS and CDR2 YYNGEE. There are 15 residues in the CDR3. The CDR3 coding sequence is TGTGCCAGCAGCGTAGATGGGGACACCACAGATACGCAGTATTTT. Its protein product is CASSVDGDTTDTQYF.

V is TRBV4-1 and J is TRBJ2-2; 8 nucleotides match TRBD2. The J segment lost 8 bases and the V segment lost 0 bases, leaving 5 bases of the junction unmatched. Germline V gene lookup returns CDR1 MGHRA and CDR2 YSYEKL. The CDR3 contains 15 residues. CDR3: CASSQDRSSGGELFF. The CDR3, as DNA: TGCGCCAGCAGCCAAGATCGTTCTAGCGGGGGGGAGCTGTTTTTT.

About this clone: This sequence may be a read error, since a much larger clone differs from it by one base. This sequence joins TRBV11-2 and TRBJ2-3; D is perhaps TRBD2 (6 bases). Germline loops: CDR1 SGHAT, CDR2 FQNNGV. The V and J ends lost 1 base and 1 base respectively, with 6 bases between them. This CDR3 contains 14 residues. CDR3 sequence (DNA): TGTGCCAGCAGCTTAGGGGGGGGCACAGATACGCAGTATTTT. Translating gives CASSLGGGTDTQYF.

The chain recombines TRBV30 with TRBJ2-7; 7 nucleotides agree with TRBD1. Per germline, CDR1 GTSNPN and CDR2 SVGIG (reference sequence). V lost 4 bases and J lost 0; bases outside the gene matches: 0. CDR3 length equals 12 residues. DNA of the CDR3: TGTGCCTGGACAGGGGGCTCCTACGAGCAGTACTTC. This sequence encodes CAWTGGSYEQYF.

The CDR3 region is CASSGTSEETQYF. CDR3 DNA sequence: TGTGCCAGCAGCGGGACTAGCGAAGAGACCCAGTACTTC. The chain joins TRBV9 to TRBJ2-5; 9 positions agree with TRBD2. Germline CDR1 is SGDLS and CDR2 is YYNGEE. The V and J ends lost 3 bases and 3 bases, in that order; junction bases with no gene match: 0. The CDR3 covers 13 residues.

This clone is a singleton in its sample. V is TRBV6-5 and J is TRBJ1-2; 8 nucleotides align to TRBD1. The V and J ends lost 2 bases and 8 bases, in that order; junction bases with no gene match: 10. The CDR3 sequence is 15 residues long. Germline values: CDR1 MNHEY, CDR2 SVGAGI. The CDR3 sequence is CASSYQIRDRRGYTF. CDR3 DNA sequence: TGTGCCAGCAGTTACCAGATCCGGGACAGGCGGGGCTACACCTTC.

The chain combines TRBV4-2 with TRBJ2-4, with 12 bases aligning to TRBD2. Germline trimming cut 2 bases from V and 5 bases from J; bases unmatched to any gene: 1. The CDR3 is made up of 15 amino acids. Germline values: CDR1 LGHNA, CDR2 YNFKEQ. The CDR3 reads CASSQLAGGQNIQYF. The CDR3 nucleotides read TGTGCCAGCAGCCAACTAGCGGGGGGGCAAAACATTCAGTACTTC.

With regard to this clone: This sample includes further DNA sequences coding for the same CDR3. This chain uses TRBV27 with TRBJ1-2; the D gene is possibly TRBD1 (5 bases). CDR1 and CDR2 (germline): MNHEY, SMNVEV (reference sequence). The CDR3 totals 14 residues. Trimming took 3 bases from V and 0 from J, leaving 8 bases between them. CDR3 in amino acids: CASSLGGANYGYTF. For the CDR3, the DNA is TGTGCCAGCAGTTTGGGGGGGGCTAACTATGGCTACACCTTC.

This clone was recorded a few times. The sample has other DNA sequences that encode this CDR3 too. CDR3 nucleotides: TGTGCCAGTAGACAGGGCAATCAGCCCCAGCATTTT. Translating gives CASRQGNQPQHF. The chain employs TRBV19 and TRBJ1-5, with TRBD1 as a possible D gene (5 bases). In germline, CDR1 is LNHDA, CDR2 SQIVND (reference sequence). The V and J ends lost 6 bases and 2 bases respectively, with 5 bases between them. This CDR3 is built from 12 residues. Supplemented by reference TRBV19 and TRBJ1-5, the full variable domain reads DGGITQSPKYLFRKEGQNVTLSCEQNLNHDAMYWYRQDPGQGLRLIYYSQIVNDFQKGDIAEGYSVSREKKESFPLTVTSAQKNPTAFYLCASRQGNQPQHFGDGTRLSIL.

This clone was detected a few times. The same CDR3 arises from other DNA sequences in this sample as well. The rearrangement joins TRBV5-1 to TRBJ2-7; tentative D call: TRBD1 (6 bases). This CDR3 comprises 12 residues. V was cut by 2 bases and J by 3 bases, with 6 bases left in between. Germline V gene data show CDR1 as SGHRS and CDR2 as YFSETQ. DNA of the CDR3: TGCGCCAGCAGCTTAGGGGGCTACGAGCAGTACTTC. Amino acids: CASSLGGYEQYF.

The chain carries TRBV9 and TRBJ2-1; TRBD1 is a possible D gene (5 bases). Germline values: CDR1 SGDLS, CDR2 YYNGEE. The CDR3 is 12 amino acids. V dropped 0 bases and J dropped 7 bases, with 5 bases sitting between them. CDR3 protein: CASSVDRNEQFF. In DNA, the CDR3 is TGTGCCAGCAGCGTAGACAGGAATGAGCAGTTCTTC.

The chain employs TRBV7-6 and TRBJ2-1; 14 nucleotides line up with TRBD2. The CDR3 covers 17 residues. With 5 bases clipped from V and 9 bases from J, the junction kept 12 bases outside the gene matches. Germline CDR1 is SGHVS and CDR2 is FNYEAQ. For the CDR3, the DNA is TGTGCCAGCAGCCTCCCCTTGGGACTAGCGGGGGAGGGTGAGCAGTTCTTC. This sequence encodes CASSLPLGLAGEGEQFF.

The V call is TRBV9, the J call TRBJ2-7; D unresolved. The germline CDR1 and CDR2 sequences are SGDLS and YYNGEE. This CDR3 has 13 residues. The ends were cut back, 0 bases at V and 0 bases at J, with 4 bases in the middle. CDR3 region: CASSVALSYEQYF. CDR3 nucleotide sequence: TGTGCCAGCAGCGTAGCCCTCTCCTACGAGCAGTACTTC.

The chain uses TRBV6-1 and TRBJ2-6, with D unclear. This CDR3 has 12 amino acids. V was trimmed by 7 bases and J by 0 bases, leaving 1 base between them. Germline CDR1 reads MNHNS; CDR2 reads SASEGT. CDR3 sequence: CASNSGANVLTF. The DNA of the CDR3 is TGTGCCAGCAACTCTGGGGCCAACGTCCTGACTTTC.

The chain is built from TRBV11-3 and TRBJ2-1; 9 nucleotides match TRBD1. J was trimmed by 1 base and V by 4 bases; bases with no gene match: 2. The CDR3 loop spans 15 amino acids. Germline CDR1 reads SGHNT; CDR2 reads YENEEA. The CDR3 DNA reads as TGTGCCAGCAGCTCCGGGACAGGGTCCTACAATGAGCAGTTCTTC. Amino acids: CASSSGTGSYNEQFF.

The chain is built from TRBV11-2 and TRBJ2-3, with TRBD1 matching 9 bases. The CDR3 spans 14 residues. The V segment lost 3 bases and the J segment 4 bases; nucleotides outside the gene matches: 2. Per the germline V gene, CDR1 is SGHAT and CDR2 is FQNNGV. The CDR3 DNA is TGTGCCAGCAGCTTGGACAGGGGTGCAGATACGCAGTATTTT. Encoded protein: CASSLDRGADTQYF.

This clone was observed once. This sequence joins TRBV19 and TRBJ2-6; no firm D call. This CDR3 is 15 amino acids long. From germline, CDR1 is LNHDA and CDR2 SQIVND (reference sequence). Trimming left V 0 bases short and J 1 base short, with 4 bases between. The CDR3 DNA reads as TGTGCCAGTAGTATAGACAAATCTGGGGCCAACGTCCTGACTTTC. Translation: CASSIDKSGANVLTF.

This sequence joins TRBV19 and TRBJ2-3; D is possibly TRBD2 (5 bases). The CDR3 totals 13 residues. CDR1 is LNHDA, CDR2 SQIVND, per germline (reference sequence). Trimming stripped 7 bases from V and 2 bases from J, with 10 bases between. CDR3 protein: CASMGSVTDTQYF. The CDR3 nucleotides read TGTGCCAGTATGGGTAGCGTCACAGATACGCAGTATTTT.

The chain joins TRBV30 to TRBJ2-2; perhaps TRBD1 as D (5 bases). CDR1 and CDR2 (germline): GTSNPN, SVGIG (reference sequence). The CDR3 spans 14 residues. Trimming removed 1 base at V and 1 base at J, with 7 bases between. For the CDR3, the DNA is TGTGCCTGGAGTGCAGACAGGAACACCGGGGAGCTGTTTTTT. This encodes CAWSADRNTGELFF.